The sequence of this T cell receptor beta chain was determined in a study of blood T cell repertoires in COVID-19. Germline CDR1 and CDR2: SGHRS and YFSETQ. This CDR3 spans 16 amino acids. V trimming: 4 bases; J trimming: 0 bases; junction bases outside the gene matches: 6. Method: immunoSEQ multiplex PCR; TCRdb's copy keeps in-frame clones and lacks some. The sample consists of fewer than 65,000 clones, about four fifths of them appearing once. J is TRBJ2-5 and V is TRBV5-1; TRBD2 matches at 10 bases. The receptor comes from a human donor in a cohort sampled during active COVID-19. Sequenced: peripheral blood. CDR3 DNA sequence: TGCGCCAGCAGCCCGGTACTAGCGGGGTACCAAGAGACCCAGTACTTC. As protein: CASSPVLAGYQETQYF.